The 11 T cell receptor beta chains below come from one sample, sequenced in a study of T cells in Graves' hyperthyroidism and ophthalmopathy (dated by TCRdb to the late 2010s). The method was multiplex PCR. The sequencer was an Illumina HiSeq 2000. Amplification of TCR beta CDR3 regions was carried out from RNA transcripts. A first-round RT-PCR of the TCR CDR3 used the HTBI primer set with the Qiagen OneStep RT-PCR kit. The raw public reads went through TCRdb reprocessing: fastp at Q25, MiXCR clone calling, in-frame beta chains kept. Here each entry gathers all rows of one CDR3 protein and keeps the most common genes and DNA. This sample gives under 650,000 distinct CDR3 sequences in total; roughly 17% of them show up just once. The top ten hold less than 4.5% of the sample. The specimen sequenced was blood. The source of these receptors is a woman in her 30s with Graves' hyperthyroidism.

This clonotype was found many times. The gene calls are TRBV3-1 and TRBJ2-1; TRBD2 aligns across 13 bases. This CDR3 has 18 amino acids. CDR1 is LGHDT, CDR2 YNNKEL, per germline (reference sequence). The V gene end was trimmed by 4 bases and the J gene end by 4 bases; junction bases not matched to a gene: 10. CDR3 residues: CASSPGTSGTTPYNEQFF. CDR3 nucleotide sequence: TGTGCCAGCAGCCCCGGGACTAGCGGGACGACTCCTTACAATGAGCAGTTCTTC.

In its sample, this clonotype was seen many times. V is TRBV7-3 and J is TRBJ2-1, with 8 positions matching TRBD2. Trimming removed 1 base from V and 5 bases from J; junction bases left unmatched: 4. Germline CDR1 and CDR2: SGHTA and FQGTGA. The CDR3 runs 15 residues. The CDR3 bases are TGTGCCAGCAGCTTAAAGGGACTAGTGGACAATGAGCAGTTCTTC. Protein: CASSLKGLVDNEQFF.

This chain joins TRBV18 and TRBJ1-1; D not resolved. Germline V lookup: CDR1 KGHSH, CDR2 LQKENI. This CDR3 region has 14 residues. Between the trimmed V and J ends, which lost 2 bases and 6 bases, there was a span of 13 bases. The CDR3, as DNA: TGTGCCAGCTCACCATCGGTGGAGGGCTCTGAAGCTTTCTTT. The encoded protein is CASSPSVEGSEAFF.

CDR3: CASSDDWTGLYEQYF. As DNA, the CDR3 is TGTGCCAGCAGCGACGATTGGACAGGCTTATACGAGCAGTACTTC. The chain links TRBV11-2 to TRBJ2-7; 7 bases align to TRBD1. J gave up 4 bases and V 5 bases, and 11 bases lay outside the gene matches. Per germline, CDR1 SGHAT and CDR2 FQNNGV. CDR3 size: 15 residues.

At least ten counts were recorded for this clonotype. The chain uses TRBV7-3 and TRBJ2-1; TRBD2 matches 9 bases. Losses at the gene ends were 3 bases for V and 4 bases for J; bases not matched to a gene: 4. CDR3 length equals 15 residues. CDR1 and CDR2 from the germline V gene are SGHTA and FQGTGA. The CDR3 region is CASSFVAGVYNEQFF. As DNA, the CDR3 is TGTGCCAGCAGCTTTGTAGCGGGAGTGTACAATGAGCAGTTCTTC.

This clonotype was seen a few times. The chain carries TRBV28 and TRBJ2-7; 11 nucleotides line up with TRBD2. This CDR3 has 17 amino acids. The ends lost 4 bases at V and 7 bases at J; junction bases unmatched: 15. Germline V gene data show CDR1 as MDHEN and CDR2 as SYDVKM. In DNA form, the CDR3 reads TGTGCCAGCAGTTCCTTAACTACTAGCGGGAGTGTGAAAGAGCAGTACTTC. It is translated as CASSSLTTSGSVKEQYF.

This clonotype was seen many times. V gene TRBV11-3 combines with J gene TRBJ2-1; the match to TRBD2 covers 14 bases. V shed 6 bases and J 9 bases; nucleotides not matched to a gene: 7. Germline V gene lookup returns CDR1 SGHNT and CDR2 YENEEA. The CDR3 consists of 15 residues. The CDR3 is CASSQQTSGRVEQFF. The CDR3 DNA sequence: TGTGCCAGCAGTCAGCAGACTAGCGGGAGGGTTGAGCAGTTCTTC. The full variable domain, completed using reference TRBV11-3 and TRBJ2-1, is EAGVVQSPRYKIIEKKQPVAFWCNPISGHNTLYWYLQNLGQGPELLIRYENEEAVDDSQLPKDRFSAERLKGVDSTLKIQPAELGDSAVYLCASSQQTSGRVEQFFGPGTRLTVL.

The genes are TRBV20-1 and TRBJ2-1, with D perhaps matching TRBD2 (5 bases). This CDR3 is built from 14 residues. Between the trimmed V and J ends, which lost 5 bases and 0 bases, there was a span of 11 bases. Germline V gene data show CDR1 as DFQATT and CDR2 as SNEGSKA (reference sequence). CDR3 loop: CSAATSVSYNEQFF. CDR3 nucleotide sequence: TGCAGTGCTGCTACTAGTGTCTCCTACAATGAGCAGTTCTTC.

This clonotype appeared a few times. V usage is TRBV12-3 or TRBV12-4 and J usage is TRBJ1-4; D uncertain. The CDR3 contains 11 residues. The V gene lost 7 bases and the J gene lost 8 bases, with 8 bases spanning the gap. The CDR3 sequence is CASTAGEKLFF. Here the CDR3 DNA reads TGTGCCAGCACCGCCGGAGAAAAACTGTTTTTT.

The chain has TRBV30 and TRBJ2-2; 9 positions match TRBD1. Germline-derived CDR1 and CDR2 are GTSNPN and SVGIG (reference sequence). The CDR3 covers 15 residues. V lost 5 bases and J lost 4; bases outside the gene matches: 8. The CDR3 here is CAWGRTGAGTGELFF. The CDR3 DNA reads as TGTGCCTGGGGCCGGACAGGGGCGGGCACCGGGGAGCTGTTTTTT.

The CDR3 loop is CASSLVAGEKETQYF. The CDR3 DNA sequence: TGCGCCAGCAGCTTGGTAGCGGGAGAAAAAGAGACCCAGTACTTC. V is TRBV5-1 and J is TRBJ2-5; 9 bases line up with TRBD2. Germline CDR1 and CDR2: SGHRS and YFSETQ. The CDR3 contains 15 residues. Trimming cost V 0 bases and J 3 bases; bases outside gene matches: 3.